The T cell receptor (beta chain) under discussion was sequenced for a study of cytomegalovirus exposure and HLA in healthy donors. Libraries were prepared by immunoSEQ multiplex PCR; TCRdb keeps only in-frame clonotypes and omits some of them. This sample yields about 110,000 clones, of which about 85% are seen a single time; approximately 2.9% belongs to the top ten. This clone was counted between two and nine times. Its antigen is not known. V lost 2 bases and J lost 4, with 17 bases in between. There are 16 residues in the CDR3. CDR1 and CDR2 (germline): MNHNS, SASEGT. Study-wide results and limits: First-cohort TCR clusters were later found to tend to co-occur in the 120 or so validation repertoires.

Sequencing used PBMCs. V is TRBV6-1 and J is TRBJ2-5, with D perhaps TRBD2 (6 bases). The receptor was isolated from a woman under 30 in good health and CMV-seronegative. CDR3 loop: CASSELGGGGGETQYF. CDR3 DNA: TGTGCCAGCAGTGAACTGGGGGGAGGAGGAGGAGAGACCCAGTACTTC.